The rows below give T cell receptor beta chains drawn from one sample of a study of blood T cells in healthy people across ages. TCRdb re-called the 5' RACE reads with MiXCR, one entry per CDR3 protein. Of roughly 700,000 distinct CDR3 sequences in the sample, roughly 49% are singletons; the top ten hold roughly 34%. The sequencing input was blood. These receptors originate from a woman aged 60-75 years in good health. Each CDR3 is given with its conserved first and last residue. The D gene is left open where the match is weak. The size field is filled for only some rows; it gives once, few, many or a size class.

CSALRDSMSTEAFF TGCAGTGCTCTTCGGGACAGTATGAGCACTGAAGCTTTCTTT TRBJ1-1 TRBV20-1 TRBD1 NA
CSAFSGRLKFF TGCAGTGCCTTTAGCGGGAGGCTAAAGTTCTTC TRBJ2-1 TRBV20-1 TRBD2 many
CASSRIGTVQETQYF TGTGCCAGCAGCCGTATCGGGACGGTCCAAGAGACCCAGTACTTC TRBJ2-5 TRBV9 NA few
CASSRGLAGPKGEETQYF TGTGCCAGCAGCCGTGGACTAGCGGGTCCGAAGGGGGAAGAGACCCAGTACTTC TRBJ2-5 TRBV11-2 TRBD2 NA
CASSDLGAGYNEQYF TGTGCCAGCAGCGACCTAGGAGCGGGGTACAATGAGCAGTACTTC TRBJ2-7 TRBV9 TRBD2 NA
CASSLRGGRIQPQHF TGTGCCAGCAGTCTCCGGGGTGGGAGGATTCAGCCCCAGCATTTT TRBJ1-5 TRBV12-3/TRBV12-4 NA NA
CASSSSGPRDEQYF TGTGCCAGCAGCTCCTCCGGGCCGAGGGACGAGCAGTACTTC TRBJ2-7 TRBV13 NA few
CASSGLGSNEQYF TGTGCCAGCAGCGGACTAGGGTCTAACGAGCAGTACTTC TRBJ2-7 TRBV6-2/TRBV6-3 TRBD2 NA
CASSVVVSGANVLTF TGTGCCAGCAGCGTAGTTGTCTCTGGGGCCAACGTCCTGACTTTC TRBJ2-6 TRBV9 NA few
CASSPTDRDSRFF TGTGCCAGCAGCCCCACGGACCGGGACTCCCGGTTCTTC TRBJ2-1 TRBV28 NA NA
CASSQGDSRNTQYF TGTGCCAGCAGCCAGGGGGACAGCCGAAATACGCAGTATTTT TRBJ2-3 TRBV3-1 TRBD1 NA
CASSPPGGSSEQFF TGTGCCAGCAGCCCCCCCGGCGGGAGCAGTGAGCAGTTCTTC TRBJ2-1 TRBV4-2 TRBD2 NA
CSARDRDRGGSPLHF TGCAGTGCTAGAGATAGGGACAGGGGAGGTTCACCCCTCCACTTT TRBJ1-6 TRBV20-1 TRBD1 NA
CASSLTGLTEAFF TGTGCCAGCAGCCTCACAGGGCTCACTGAAGCTTTCTTT TRBJ1-1 TRBV7-3 NA once
CSASSLRYNEQYF TGCAGTGCTAGCAGCCTACGCTACAATGAGCAGTACTTC TRBJ2-5 TRBV20-1 NA NA
CSVVTGWYEQYF TGCAGCGTGGTGACAGGGTGGTACGAGCAGTACTTC TRBJ2-7 TRBV29-1 TRBD1 NA
CSANQQGGSKIYNEQFF TGCAGTGCCAACCAGCAGGGCGGGAGTAAGATATACAATGAGCAGTTCTTC TRBJ2-1 TRBV20-1 TRBD2 few
CASSYSGVIQYF TGTGCCAGCAGTTACTCGGGTGTTATCCAGTACTTC TRBJ2-5 TRBV6-6 NA many
CASSLPGGYRPQPQHF TGTGCCAGCAGTTTGCCCGGTGGATACAGACCTCAGCCCCAGCATTTT TRBJ1-5 TRBV12-3/TRBV12-4 NA NA
CSVGFRGLQETQYF TGCAGCGTTGGTTTCAGGGGTCTTCAAGAGACCCAGTACTTC TRBJ2-5 TRBV29-1 NA few
CASSSPGLGQETQYF TGTGCCAGCAGTTCTCCGGGACTGGGACAAGAGACCCAGTACTTC TRBJ2-5 TRBV28 NA NA
CASSQRQQSYEQYF TGTGCCAGCAGCCAAAGACAGCAGTCCTACGAGCAGTACTTC TRBJ2-7 TRBV3-1 NA NA
CASSEPRGRRFMQYF TGTGCCAGCAGTGAACCCAGGGGTCGGCGGTTCATGCAGTACTTC TRBJ2-5 TRBV2 NA NA
CASSQWGTPHNEQFF TGTGCCAGCAGCCAATGGGGTACCCCACACAATGAGCAGTTCTTC TRBJ2-1 TRBV3-1 NA NA
CSARDRGLGEAFF TGCAGCGCCCGGGACAGGGGTTTGGGTGAAGCTTTCTTT TRBJ1-1 TRBV29-1 TRBD1 NA